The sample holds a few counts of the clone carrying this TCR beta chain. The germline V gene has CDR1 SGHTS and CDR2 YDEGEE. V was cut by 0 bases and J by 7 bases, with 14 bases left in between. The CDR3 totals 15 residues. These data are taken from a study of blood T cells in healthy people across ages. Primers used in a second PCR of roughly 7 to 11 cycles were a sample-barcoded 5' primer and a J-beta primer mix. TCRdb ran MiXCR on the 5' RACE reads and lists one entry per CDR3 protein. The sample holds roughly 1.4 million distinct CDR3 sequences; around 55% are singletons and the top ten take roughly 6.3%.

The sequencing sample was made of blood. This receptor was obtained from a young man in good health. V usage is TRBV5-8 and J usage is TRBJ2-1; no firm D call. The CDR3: CASSLVARSENEQFF. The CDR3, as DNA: TGTGCCAGCAGCTTGGTAGCCCGGTCCGAGAATGAGCAGTTCTTC.